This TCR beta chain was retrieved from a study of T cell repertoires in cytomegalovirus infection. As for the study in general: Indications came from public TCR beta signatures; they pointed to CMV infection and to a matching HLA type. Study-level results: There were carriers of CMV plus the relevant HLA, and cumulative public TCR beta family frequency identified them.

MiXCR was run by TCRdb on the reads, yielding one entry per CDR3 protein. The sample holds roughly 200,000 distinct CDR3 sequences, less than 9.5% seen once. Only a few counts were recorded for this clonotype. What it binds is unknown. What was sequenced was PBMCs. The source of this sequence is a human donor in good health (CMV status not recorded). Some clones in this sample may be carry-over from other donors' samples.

CDR3 in DNA: TGTGCCACCAGCGGTGACAGGTTTAGTGAAAAACTGTTTTTT. It codes for CATSGDRFSEKLFF. V gene TRBV15 combines with J gene TRBJ1-4; D is possibly TRBD1 (6 bases). The germline V and J ends were trimmed by 5 bases and 7 bases, with 14 bases remaining between them. Per the germline V gene, CDR1 is LNHNV and CDR2 is YYDKDF (reference sequence). The CDR3 is 14 residues long.